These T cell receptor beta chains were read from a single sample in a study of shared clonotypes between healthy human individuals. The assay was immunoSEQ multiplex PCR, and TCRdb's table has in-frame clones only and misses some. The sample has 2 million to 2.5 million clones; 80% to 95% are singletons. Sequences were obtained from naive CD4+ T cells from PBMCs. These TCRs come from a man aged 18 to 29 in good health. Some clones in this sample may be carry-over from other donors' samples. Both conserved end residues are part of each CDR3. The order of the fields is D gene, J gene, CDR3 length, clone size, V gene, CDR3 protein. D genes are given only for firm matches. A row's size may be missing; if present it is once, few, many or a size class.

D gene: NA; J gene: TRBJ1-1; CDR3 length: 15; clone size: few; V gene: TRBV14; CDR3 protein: CASSPRLIANTEAFF
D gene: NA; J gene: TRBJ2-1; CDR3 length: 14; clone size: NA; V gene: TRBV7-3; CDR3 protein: CASSTPDRYNEQFF
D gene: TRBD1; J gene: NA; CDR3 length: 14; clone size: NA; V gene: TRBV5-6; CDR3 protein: CASSPGQGRHEQYF
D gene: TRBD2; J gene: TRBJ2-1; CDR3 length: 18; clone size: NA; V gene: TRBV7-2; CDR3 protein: CASSPRTSGSAGYNEQFF
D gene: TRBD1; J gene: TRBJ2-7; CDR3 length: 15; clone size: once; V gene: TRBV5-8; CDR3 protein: CASSWRTGRIYEQYF
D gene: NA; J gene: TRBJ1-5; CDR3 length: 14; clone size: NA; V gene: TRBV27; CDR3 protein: CASSLGRINQPQHF
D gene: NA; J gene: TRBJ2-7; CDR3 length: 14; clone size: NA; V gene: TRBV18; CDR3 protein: CASSPPRDQVEQYF
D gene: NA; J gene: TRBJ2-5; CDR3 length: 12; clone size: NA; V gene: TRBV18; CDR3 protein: CASSPDGETQYF
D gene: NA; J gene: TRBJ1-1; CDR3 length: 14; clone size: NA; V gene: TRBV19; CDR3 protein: CASSMRRDRTEAFF
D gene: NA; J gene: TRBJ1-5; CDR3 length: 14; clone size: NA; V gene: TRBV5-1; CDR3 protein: CASSLEAGDQPQHF
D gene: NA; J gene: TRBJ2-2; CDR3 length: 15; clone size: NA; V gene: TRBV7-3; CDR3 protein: CASSFDTPRTGELFF
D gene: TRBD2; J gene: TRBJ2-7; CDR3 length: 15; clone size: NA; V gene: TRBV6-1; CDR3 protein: CASSLAREPFYEQYF
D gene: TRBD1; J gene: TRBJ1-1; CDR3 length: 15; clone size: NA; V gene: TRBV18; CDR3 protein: CASSPGQGAITEAFF